This T cell receptor (beta chain) comes out of a study of blood T cell repertoires in COVID-19. In the authors' workflow: Reference gene primer amplification gave estimated nucleated cell counts. Measured with immunoSEQ multiplex PCR; TCRdb has only the in-frame clones, and not every one. V and J calls and clone size follow that table, whereas D and trimming were derived from the DNA. The sample holds over 75,000 clones; 70% to 90% are singletons and the top ten take about 2.7%. This CDR3 has 15 residues. Germline V CDR1 and CDR2: KGHSH, LQKENI. Trimming took off 3 bases at V and 3 bases at J, with 11 bases between the two ends.

This chain links TRBV18 with TRBJ1-4; no clear D gene. This clonotype was obtained from a woman of 80 years or more with acute or convalescent COVID-19. Sample: peripheral blood. CDR3 nucleotide sequence: TGTGCCAGCTCACCCCAAGCGGGAGCTAATGAAAAACTGTTTTTT. Amino acid sequence: CASSPQAGANEKLFF.